This T cell receptor (beta chain) was retrieved from a study of cytotoxic CD8 clonotypes in ibrutinib-treated CLL. Study overall: Partial response was seen in approximately 25 patients and complete response in 2; after median around six years, about 14 stayed remitted, some 12 progressed.

Depth targeted 1 in 200,000 to 1 in 1 million T cells, averaging around 10x coverage per clonotype. Clones were sequenced by immunoSEQ multiplex PCR, and TCRdb holds only the in-frame ones, with some missing. The sample lists some 28,000 clones, approximately 62% occurring once. The CDR3 is 15 residues long. CDR1 MNHEY and CDR2 SVGAGI come from the germline V gene. Between the trimmed V and J ends, which lost 0 bases and 0 bases, there was a span of 8 bases. Study conclusions and caveats: Circulating CD8+ T-cell counts were tracked by baseline clonality, which exceeded that of age-matched healthy donors. Clonality rose at ibrutinib response and fell back toward baseline at progression.

As for this clone: Its target is unknown.

The TCR was taken from a human donor with chronic lymphocytic leukemia. The chain is built from TRBV6-5 and TRBJ1-1; no reliable D call. Sequences were derived from PBMCs, sampled before ibrutinib treatment. CDR3 sequence: CASSYSRILNTEAFF. CDR3 in DNA: TGTGCCAGCAGTTACTCGCGAATATTGAACACTGAAGCTTTCTTT.